This T cell receptor beta chain was observed in a study of T-cell memory formation after mild COVID-19. This clonotype turned up a few times. Antigen unknown. Study-level results: CD4/CD8 balance held among clones contracting day 15 to 85, and later expanders leaned CD4+. Some SARS-CoV-2-responding clones were already detected in memory before infection. The study found contracting CD4+ clones mainly in CM and EM and contracting CD8+ clones in EMRA.

TCRdb called the 5' RACE reads again in MiXCR, with one record for every CDR3 protein. The table shows under 300,000 distinct CDR3 sequences, with approximately 8% occurring only once. Germline lookup yields CDR1 LGHDT and CDR2 YNNKEL (reference sequence). The CDR3 length is 15 residues. J gave up 3 bases and V 1 base, and 4 bases lay outside the gene matches. The TCR originated in a man aged 18 to 35 who had mild COVID-19 (a few samples of this study predate the infection). Cell type and time point are not known. V usage is TRBV3-1 and J usage is TRBJ2-3, with TRBD1 identical over 7 bases. Sequencing was carried out using PBMCs or a T cell subset sorted from them (not recorded which). CDR3: CASSQGPQGTDTQYF. CDR3 sequence (DNA): TGTGCCAGCAGCCAAGGCCCACAGGGGACAGATACGCAGTATTTT.